This T cell receptor (beta chain) was profiled in a study of cytomegalovirus exposure and HLA in healthy donors. The overall study: Earlier results showed roughly 120 million unique TCR beta sequences derived from 150 million to 200 million T cells. Findings of the study overall: In a later analysis, 15,000 to 20,000 TCR beta sequences were associated with HLA alleles at 0.05 false discovery rate. Most of the TCR beta V segments (in an earlier analysis) were productive either about 87% or about 30% of the time. Approximately 160 TCR beta chains were listed as cytomegalovirus-associated.

60 Vbeta and 13 Jbeta primers were used in PCR. Measured with immunoSEQ multiplex PCR; TCRdb has only the in-frame clones, and not every one. The table shows 120,000 to 150,000 clones, with roughly 80% occurring only once. The V gene's germline CDR1 is ENHRY and CDR2 SYGVKD. With V trimmed by 6 bases and J by 5 bases, 5 bases remained unmatched. The CDR3 runs 13 residues. Concerning this clone itself: Its matching antigen is unknown.

The chain links TRBV10-3 to TRBJ1-1; 8 bases agree with TRBD1. The specimen was PBMCs. The source of this sequence is a middle-aged woman in good health and CMV-seropositive. This CDR3 is CAIRGTGGTEAFF. Written as DNA, the CDR3 is TGTGCCATCAGGGGGACAGGAGGGACTGAAGCTTTCTTT.